This TCR beta chain was documented in a study of metastatic and nonmetastatic thyroid tumors (dated by TCRdb to 2020 to 2022). About the study as a whole: Repertoires from peripheral blood and from tumor or nodule tissue samples of malignant and benign thyroid patients were compared. General conclusions and limits of the study: TCR beta diversity was reported as significantly higher in malignant tumors than in benign nodules, in both blood and tumor samples.

The library was prepared using PCR. The sequencing machine was an Illumina HiSeq 4000. High-throughput sequencing was used to profile the CDR3 region of the TCR beta-chain in every patient. For the original study's pipeline: Drawing on CDR3 differences between clinicopathological groups, the researchers built a classifier meant to tell apart patients with distant-metastatic papillary thyroid cancer. Repertoire diversity was assessed with the Shannon index, and tumor-blood repertoire similarity with the Morisita-Horn index. TCRdb itself trimmed the public reads at Q25 with fastp, ran MiXCR and retained productive beta chains. In this record, the V and J calls reflect TCRdb's handling and not the investigators' own analysis. The sample records about 41,000 clones, about 24% of which are singletons. The ten biggest clones cover roughly 14% of the sample. Before undergoing thyroid surgery, none of the patients had been given any kind of treatment. Using T-cell receptor beta sequencing, the researchers looked back retrospectively at clinical samples from patients, gathered between about 2011 and 2019.

Relative to germline, V is 2 bases shorter and J is 6 bases shorter, with 14 bases between their ends. The CDR3 covers 14 residues, taking in both the cysteine and the phenylalanine. The entry retains the CDR3 DNA only, 42 bases that are in frame from base 1. CDR1 is given as MNHNS and CDR2 as SASEGT, both from the germline V gene. This clone showed up just a few times. Its antigen remains unidentified. Base qualities are not recorded, but no much larger clone differs from it by a single base. The source material was tumor tissue. The chain employs TRBV6-1 and TRBJ2-7, and TRBD2 may be the D gene, going by 6 matching bases. The source is a female donor with papillary thyroid cancer or a benign thyroid nodule (not recorded which). Some clones in this sample may be carry-over from other donors' samples. CDR3 protein: CASSECRERGEQYF. The nucleotide sequence reads as follows: TGTGCCAGCAGTGAATGTCGGGAGAGAGGCGAGCAGTACTTC.